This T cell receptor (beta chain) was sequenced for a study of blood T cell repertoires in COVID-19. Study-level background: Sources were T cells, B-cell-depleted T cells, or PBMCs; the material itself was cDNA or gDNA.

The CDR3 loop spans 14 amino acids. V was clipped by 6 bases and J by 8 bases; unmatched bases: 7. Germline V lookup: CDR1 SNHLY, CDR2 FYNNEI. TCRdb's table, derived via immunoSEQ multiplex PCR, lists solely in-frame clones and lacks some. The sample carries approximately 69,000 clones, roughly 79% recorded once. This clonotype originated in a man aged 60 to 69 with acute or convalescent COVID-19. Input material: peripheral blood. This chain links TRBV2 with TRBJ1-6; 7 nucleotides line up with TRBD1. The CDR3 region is CASRGTANYSPLHF. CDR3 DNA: TGTGCCAGCAGGGGGACAGCCAACTATTCACCCCTCCACTTT.